These T cell receptor beta chains were read from a single sample in a study of T cells after yellow fever vaccination. TCRdb processed the 5' RACE reads anew with MiXCR; each CDR3 protein has one entry. The table lists 25,000 to 35,000 distinct CDR3 sequences, roughly 6.1% of them singletons, with around 25% in the top ten. This material consisted of PBMCs, either bulk or a sorted T-cell subset (CD4+, CD8+, memory, or dextramer-sorted; not recorded which), taken on the day of the yellow fever booster vaccination. The receptors were gathered from a man under 40 who received the YFV17D yellow fever vaccine. Both conserved end residues are part of each CDR3. The order of the fields is J gene, D gene, V gene, CDR3 protein. A D gene is named only where the DNA matches it firmly.

>TRBJ1-3|NA|TRBV7-8
CASSLMGSSGNTIYF
>TRBJ2-7|NA|TRBV29-1
CSVEVGATEQYF
>TRBJ1-5|TRBD1|TRBV12-3/TRBV12-4
CASSPWTGAGNQPQHF
>TRBJ2-6|NA|TRBV27
CASSLGSRTLSSGANVLTF
>TRBJ2-5|NA|TRBV7-7
CASSPTVGESETQYF
>TRBJ2-7|TRBD2|TRBV20-1
CCASRSGGGPYEQYF
>TRBJ1-1|NA|TRBV30
CAWSVESYRVKAFF
>TRBJ1-3|NA|TRBV29-1
CSVGDGSGNTIYF
>TRBJ1-2|NA|TRBV5-1
CASSNQGNYGYTF
>TRBJ2-5|NA|TRBV7-2
CASSLKRGGRGETQYF
>TRBJ2-7|TRBD2|TRBV7-3
CASSPSGLAHYEQYF
>TRBJ2-1|NA|TRBV12-3/TRBV12-4
CASSLRVNTEQFF
>TRBJ1-2|TRBD1|TRBV30
CAWTRQGFSYGYTF
>TRBJ2-1|NA|TRBV7-6
CASSLVGASYNEQFF
>TRBJ2-5|NA|TRBV20-1
CSARDPSTGQETQYF
>TRBJ2-5|TRBD2|TRBV20-1
CSSPGLAVYQETQYF
>TRBJ2-5|NA|TRBV7-9
CASSLRQLTETQYF
>TRBJ1-2|NA|TRBV20-1
CSASLQGRGFGYTF
>TRBJ1-4|NA|TRBV2
CASSEAGTGNEKLFF
>TRBJ2-6|NA|TRBV6-1
CASSGVDMAGANVLTF
>TRBJ2-1|NA|TRBV28
CASRTYNEQFF
>TRBJ2-7|TRBD2|TRBV10-3
CASGASGSLEQYF